Listed here are 22 T cell receptor beta chains from one sample, sequenced in a study of cytotoxic CD8 clonotypes in ibrutinib-treated CLL. The table came from immunoSEQ multiplex PCR; TCRdb's copy has only in-frame clones and leaves some out. The sample lists approximately 150,000 clones, around nine tenths occurring once. The sample consisted of PBMCs, taken at disease progression, from a patient treated with ibrutinib. These receptors were taken from a human donor with chronic lymphocytic leukemia.

The chain is built from TRBV2 and TRBJ2-2, with D maybe TRBD1 (6 bases). The CDR3 length is 15 residues. V lost 4 bases and J lost 3, with 12 bases in between. Germline V gene lookup returns CDR1 SNHLY and CDR2 FYNNEI. The CDR3 sequence is CASSGSNRDTGELFF. The CDR3 coding sequence is TGTGCCAGCAGTGGATCGAACAGGGACACCGGGGAGCTGTTTTTT. Filled out from reference TRBV2 and TRBJ2-2, the complete variable domain reads EPEVTQTPSHQVTQMGQEVILRCVPISNHLYFYWYRQILGQKVEFLVSFYNNEISEKSEIFDDQFSVERPDGSNFTLKIRSTKLEDSAMYFCASSGSNRDTGELFFGEGSRLTVL.

The chain uses TRBV7-2 and TRBJ1-2; D unresolved. There are 12 residues in the CDR3. Germline assignment: CDR1 SGHTA and CDR2 FQGNSA. Trimming took off 1 base at V and 9 bases at J, with 9 bases between the two ends. CDR3 loop: CASSLELGSYTF. DNA of the CDR3: TGTGCCAGCAGCTTAGAATTGGGGAGCTACACCTTC. The complete variable domain, with remaining parts taken from reference TRBV7-2 and TRBJ1-2, reads GAGVSQSPSNKVTEKGKDVELRCDPISGHTALYWYRQSLGQGLEFLIYFQGNSAPDKSGLPSDRFSAERTGGSVSTLTIQRTQQEDSAVYLCASSLELGSYTFGSGTRLTVV.

The chain employs TRBV27 and TRBJ2-1; 12 bases line up with TRBD2. Germline CDR1 MNHEY, CDR2 SMNVEV (reference sequence). V lost 5 bases, J lost 4 bases, and 15 bases stayed unmatched. CDR3 length equals 19 residues. CDR3 in DNA: TGTGCCAGCAGTATGGAAGGACTAGCGGGACTGGCCGCTTACAATGAGCAGTTCTTC. Its protein product is CASSMEGLAGLAAYNEQFF.

The genes are TRBV5-4 and TRBJ1-2; D may be TRBD1 (5 bases). V was trimmed by 0 bases and J by 3 bases, leaving 12 bases between them. Germline assignment: CDR1 SGHNT and CDR2 YYREEE (reference sequence). The CDR3 loop spans 15 amino acids. The CDR3, as DNA: TGTGCCAGCAGCTTGGCACGAGGGACCTACTATGGCTACACCTTC. Protein: CASSLARGTYYGYTF.

The chain employs TRBV6-5 and TRBJ2-2, with D perhaps TRBD2 (5 bases). V was pared by 2 bases and J by 3 bases, with 7 bases between. The CDR3 consists of 14 residues. Per germline, CDR1 MNHEY and CDR2 SVGAGI. The CDR3 DNA reads as TGTGCCAGCAGTTACGAGGGATACACCGGGGAGCTGTTTTTT. The encoded protein is CASSYEGYTGELFF.

V usage is TRBV5-8 and J usage is TRBJ1-2; D call uncertain. The CDR3 runs to 15 residues. Germline-derived CDR1 and CDR2 are SGHTS and YDEGEE. The V gene lost 5 bases and the J gene lost 0 bases, with 14 bases spanning the gap. The CDR3 DNA follows: TGTGCCAGCAGTCCGAGGACCATAGCTAACTATGGCTACACCTTC. It translates to CASSPRTIANYGYTF.

The CDR3, as DNA: TGTGCCAGCAGCCAAGCCAAGGGGGAAAAACTGTTTTTT. Protein product: CASSQAKGEKLFF. V is TRBV4-2 and J is TRBJ1-4, with D perhaps matching TRBD1 (5 bases). V lost 1 base and J lost 8, with 8 bases in between. Per the germline V gene, CDR1 is LGHNA and CDR2 is YNFKEQ. There are 13 residues in the CDR3.

This clone has a handful of counts. The chain carries TRBV6-1 and TRBJ2-3; D is ambiguous. The CDR3 is 13 amino acids. Trimming cost V 1 base and J 3 bases, with 5 bases left between them. Germline CDR1 is MNHNS and CDR2 is SASEGT. CDR3 DNA: TGTGCCAGCAGTGAAGACGGGACAGATACGCAGTATTTT. Translated: CASSEDGTDTQYF.

The chain employs TRBV11-2 and TRBJ2-1; 11 nucleotides match TRBD2. With V trimmed by 5 bases and J by 10 bases, 13 bases remained unmatched. Per the germline V gene, CDR1 is SGHAT and CDR2 is FQNNGV. This CDR3 spans 16 amino acids. The CDR3 bases are TGTGCCAGCAGCATCCTAATAGCGGGAGGGAGCGAGGAGCAGTTCTTC. It encodes CASSILIAGGSEEQFF.

This clone was recorded only once. The chain recombines TRBV21-1 with TRBJ1-3. TRBV21-1 is termed a pseudogene. The CDR3 sequence is 15 residues long. In DNA form, the CDR3 reads TGTGCCAGCAGCAAATTTTACGACGTGGGAAACACCATATATTTT. Protein product: CASSKFYDVGNTIYF.

This clone was counted between two and nine times. The chain recombines TRBV28 with TRBJ1-1; TRBD1 matches at 7 bases. The CDR3 consists of 14 residues. The germline gives CDR1 MDHEN, CDR2 SYDVKM. Trimming cost V 6 bases and J 0 bases; bases outside gene matches: 4. CDR3 in DNA: TGTGCCAGCAGCACAGGGGCCATGAACACTGAAGCTTTCTTT. This translates into CASSTGAMNTEAFF.

V usage is TRBV27 and J usage is TRBJ2-7; tentatively, D is TRBD1 or TRBD2 (5 bases each). The CDR3 is 15 residues long. Per the germline V gene, CDR1 is MNHEY and CDR2 is SMNVEV (reference sequence). V lost 7 bases, J lost 3 bases, and 19 bases lay in between. The CDR3 protein is CASKSRGVKYYEQYF. The CDR3 coding sequence is TGTGCCAGCAAAAGTAGAGGGGTGAAGTACTACGAGCAGTACTTC.

The V call is TRBV9, the J call TRBJ2-1; D unclear. The germline V and J ends were trimmed by 4 bases and 4 bases, with 6 bases remaining between them. Germline assignment: CDR1 SGDLS and CDR2 YYNGEE. CDR3 length: 12 amino acids. CDR3 in amino acids: CASSPQYNEQFF. For the CDR3, the DNA is TGTGCCAGCAGCCCACAATACAATGAGCAGTTCTTC.

V usage is TRBV5-4 and J usage is TRBJ2-5; the D is unclear. Germline V gene data show CDR1 as SGHNT and CDR2 as YYREEE (reference sequence). V was trimmed by 2 bases and J by 5 bases, leaving 10 bases between them. The CDR3 is 13 residues long. CDR3 sequence (DNA): TGTGCCAGCAGCTTCGGCAGGTCCGAGACCCAGTACTTC. Encoded protein: CASSFGRSETQYF.

J is TRBJ2-5 and V is TRBV7-8; TRBD2 might be the D (6 bases). With 5 bases removed from V and 5 bases from J, the gap between germline ends came to 21 bases. The CDR3 is 16 residues long. Germline CDR1 is SGHVS and CDR2 is FQNEAQ. The CDR3 DNA reads as TGTGCCAGCAGCCCCCACGGGGGAATGGCTTTGGAGACCCAGTACTTC. Its translation is CASSPHGGMALETQYF.

The chain employs TRBV7-2 and TRBJ1-2; 7 nucleotides align to TRBD1. Trimming cost V 6 bases and J 3 bases; bases outside gene matches: 4. This CDR3 comprises 13 residues. The germline gives CDR1 SGHTA, CDR2 FQGNSA. CDR3 residues: CASSRDRDYGYTF. Written as DNA, the CDR3 is TGTGCCAGCAGTCGAGACAGGGACTATGGCTACACCTTC.

The V and J genes are TRBV12-5 and TRBJ2-7; the match to TRBD2 covers 12 bases. With V trimmed by 7 bases and J by 2 bases, 6 bases remained unmatched. The V gene's germline CDR1 is LGHNT and CDR2 FRNRAP. This CDR3 is 15 amino acids long. CDR3 sequence (DNA): TGTGCTAGTGCCTGGACTAGCGGGACGACCTACGAGCAGTACTTC. Amino acid sequence: CASAWTSGTTYEQYF.

The chain combines TRBV19 with TRBJ2-7, with 7 positions matching TRBD1. J was trimmed by 3 bases and V by 5 bases; bases with no gene match: 10. Per the germline V gene, CDR1 is LNHDA and CDR2 is SQIVND (reference sequence). The length of the CDR3 is 15 residues. The CDR3 sequence is CASSLPGQSLYEQYF. The CDR3 DNA sequence: TGTGCCAGTAGTTTACCGGGACAGAGCCTCTACGAGCAGTACTTC.

This clone appeared once. This rearrangement joins TRBV5-1 to TRBJ1-5; D not certain. The CDR3 has 15 amino acids. Trimming removed 0 bases from V and 0 bases from J, with 7 bases in between. Germline CDR1 and CDR2: SGHRS and YFSETQ. In DNA, the CDR3 is TGCGCCAGCAGCTTGGGAGCCTCTAGCAATCAGCCCCAGCATTTT. It encodes CASSLGASSNQPQHF.

The chain uses TRBV18 and TRBJ1-1; D is perhaps TRBD1 (5 bases). Trimming took off 1 base at V and 3 bases at J, with 12 bases between the two ends. Per germline, CDR1 KGHSH and CDR2 LQKENI. The length of the CDR3 is 15 residues. The CDR3 reads CASSPRGAVDTEAFF. The CDR3, as DNA: TGTGCCAGCTCACCACGTGGGGCGGTGGACACTGAAGCTTTCTTT.

The rearrangement uses TRBV5-1 and TRBJ2-1; no reliable D call. The CDR3 runs to 14 residues. Per the germline V gene, CDR1 is SGHRS and CDR2 is YFSETQ. The V end was cut by 0 bases, the J end by 8 bases, with 12 bases between. The CDR3 DNA reads TGCGCCAGCAGCTTGGGGGTAGCCCCCGATGAGCAGTTCTTC. It specifies CASSLGVAPDEQFF.

V is TRBV19 and J is TRBJ1-1; TRBD1 aligns across 10 bases. Germline loops: CDR1 LNHDA, CDR2 SQIVND (reference sequence). CDR3 length equals 13 residues. V shed 5 bases, J shed 5 bases, and the junction held 2 bases outside the gene matches. The CDR3 DNA follows: TGTGCCAGTAGTCGACAGGGGGCGACTGAAGCTTTCTTT. Translating gives CASSRQGATEAFF.